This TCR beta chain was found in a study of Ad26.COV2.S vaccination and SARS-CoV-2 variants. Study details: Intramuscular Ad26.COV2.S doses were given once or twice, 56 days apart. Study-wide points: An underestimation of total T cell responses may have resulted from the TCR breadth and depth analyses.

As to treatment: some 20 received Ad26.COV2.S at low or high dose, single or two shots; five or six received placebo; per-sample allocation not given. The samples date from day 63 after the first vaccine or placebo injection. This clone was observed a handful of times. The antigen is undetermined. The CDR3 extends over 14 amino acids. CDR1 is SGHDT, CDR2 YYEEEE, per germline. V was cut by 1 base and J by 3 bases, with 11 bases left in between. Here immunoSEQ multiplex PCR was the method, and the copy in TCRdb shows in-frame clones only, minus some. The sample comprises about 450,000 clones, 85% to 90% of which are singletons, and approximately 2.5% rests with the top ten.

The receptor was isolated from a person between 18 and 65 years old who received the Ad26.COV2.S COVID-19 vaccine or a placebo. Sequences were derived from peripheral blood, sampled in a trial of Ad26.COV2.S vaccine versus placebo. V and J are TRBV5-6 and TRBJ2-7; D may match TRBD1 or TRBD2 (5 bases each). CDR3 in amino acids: CASSLRGPSYEQYV. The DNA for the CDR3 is TGTGCCAGCAGCTTGCGGGGACCGAGCTACGAGCAGTACGTC.